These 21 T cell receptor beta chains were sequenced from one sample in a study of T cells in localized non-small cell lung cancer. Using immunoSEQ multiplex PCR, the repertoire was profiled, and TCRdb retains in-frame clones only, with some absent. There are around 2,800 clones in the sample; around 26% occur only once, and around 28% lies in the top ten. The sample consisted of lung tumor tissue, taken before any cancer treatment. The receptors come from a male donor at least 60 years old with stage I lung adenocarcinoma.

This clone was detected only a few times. CDR3 residues: CASSFRDRGNEKLFF. CDR3 sequence (DNA): TGTGCCAGCAGCTTTCGGGACAGGGGGAATGAAAAACTGTTTTTT. J is TRBJ1-4 and V is TRBV9, with 11 nucleotides matching TRBD1. Trimming removed 4 bases from V and 5 bases from J; junction bases left unmatched: 4. This CDR3 has 15 amino acids. CDR1 is SGDLS, CDR2 YYNGEE, per germline.

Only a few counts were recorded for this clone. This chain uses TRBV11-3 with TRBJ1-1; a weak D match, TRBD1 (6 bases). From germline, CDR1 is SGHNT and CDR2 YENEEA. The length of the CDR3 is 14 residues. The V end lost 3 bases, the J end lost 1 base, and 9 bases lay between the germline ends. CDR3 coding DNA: TGTGCCAGCAGCTTCGGGACAAAGAACACTGAAGCTTTCTTT. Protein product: CASSFGTKNTEAFF.

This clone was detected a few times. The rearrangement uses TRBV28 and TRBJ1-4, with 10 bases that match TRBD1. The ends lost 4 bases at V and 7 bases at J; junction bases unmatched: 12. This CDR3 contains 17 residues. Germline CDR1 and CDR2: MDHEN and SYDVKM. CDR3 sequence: CASSSPHDRGRPEKLFF. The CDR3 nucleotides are TGTGCCAGCAGTTCACCCCACGACAGGGGGCGCCCTGAAAAACTGTTTTTT.

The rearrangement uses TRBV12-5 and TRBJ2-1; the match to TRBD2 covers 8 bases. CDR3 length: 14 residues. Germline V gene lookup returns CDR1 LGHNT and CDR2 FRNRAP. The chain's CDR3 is CASTLGAGGNEQFF. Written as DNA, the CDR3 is TGTGCCAGCACCCTCGGGGCGGGGGGCAATGAGCAGTTCTTC.

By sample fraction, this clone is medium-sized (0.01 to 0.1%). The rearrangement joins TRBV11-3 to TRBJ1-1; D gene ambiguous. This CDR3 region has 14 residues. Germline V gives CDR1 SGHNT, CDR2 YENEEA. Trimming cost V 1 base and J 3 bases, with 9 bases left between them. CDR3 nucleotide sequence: TGTGCCAGCAGCTTAGTTGGGTCTCACACTGAAGCTTTCTTT. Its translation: CASSLVGSHTEAFF.

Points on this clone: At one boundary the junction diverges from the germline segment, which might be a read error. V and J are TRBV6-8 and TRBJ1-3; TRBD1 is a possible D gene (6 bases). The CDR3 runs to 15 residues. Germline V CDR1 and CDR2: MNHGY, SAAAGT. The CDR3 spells CAISPRTVSGNTIYF. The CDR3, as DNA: TGTGCCATCAGTCCCCGGACAGTCTCTGGAAACACCATATATTTT.

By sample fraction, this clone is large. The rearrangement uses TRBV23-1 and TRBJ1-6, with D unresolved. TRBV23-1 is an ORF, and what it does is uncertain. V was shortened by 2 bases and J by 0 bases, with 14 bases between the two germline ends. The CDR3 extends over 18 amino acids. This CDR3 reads CASSQRPRFSSYNSPLHF. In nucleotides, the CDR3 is TGCGCCAGCAGTCAACGGCCCCGCTTCAGCTCCTATAATTCACCCCTCCACTTT.

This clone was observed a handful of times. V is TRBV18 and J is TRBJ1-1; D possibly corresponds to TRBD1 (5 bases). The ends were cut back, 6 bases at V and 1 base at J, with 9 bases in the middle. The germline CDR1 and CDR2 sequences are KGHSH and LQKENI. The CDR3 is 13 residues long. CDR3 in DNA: TGTGCCAGCTCTTCGGGGGAGAACACTGAAGCTTTCTTT. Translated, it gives CASSSGENTEAFF.

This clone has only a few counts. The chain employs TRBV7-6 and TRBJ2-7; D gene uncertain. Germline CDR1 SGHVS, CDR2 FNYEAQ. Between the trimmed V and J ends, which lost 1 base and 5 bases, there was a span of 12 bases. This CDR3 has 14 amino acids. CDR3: CASSLGTGYHEQYF. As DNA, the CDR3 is TGTGCCAGCAGCTTAGGAACGGGTTACCACGAGCAGTACTTC.

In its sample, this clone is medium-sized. CDR3 coding DNA: TGTGCCAGCGGACTCAGGGGAACTAATTCACCCCTCCACTTT. This encodes CASGLRGTNSPLHF. The J gene is TRBJ1-6, the V gene TRBV6-8, with D possibly being TRBD1 (6 bases). This CDR3 comprises 14 residues. V lost 8 bases and J lost 6, with 14 bases in between. Germline values: CDR1 MNHGY, CDR2 SAAAGT.

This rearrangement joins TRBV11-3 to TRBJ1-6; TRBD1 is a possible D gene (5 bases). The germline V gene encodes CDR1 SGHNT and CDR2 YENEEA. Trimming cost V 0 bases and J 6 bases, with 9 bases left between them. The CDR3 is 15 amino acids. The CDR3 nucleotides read TGTGCCAGCAGCTTAGACTCCAGGGCTAATTCACCCCTCCACTTT. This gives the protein CASSLDSRANSPLHF.

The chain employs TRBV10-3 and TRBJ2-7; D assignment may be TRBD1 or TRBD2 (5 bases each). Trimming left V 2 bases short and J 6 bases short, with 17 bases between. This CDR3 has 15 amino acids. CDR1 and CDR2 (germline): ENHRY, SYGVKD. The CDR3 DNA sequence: TGTGCCATCAGTGAGGGGACCGCCCGTACCGGCGAGCAGTACTTC. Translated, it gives CAISEGTARTGEQYF.

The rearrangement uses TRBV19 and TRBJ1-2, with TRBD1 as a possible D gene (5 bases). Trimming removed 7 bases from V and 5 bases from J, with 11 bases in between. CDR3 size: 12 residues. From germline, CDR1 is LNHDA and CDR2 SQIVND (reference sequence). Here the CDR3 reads CASNRGRYGYTF. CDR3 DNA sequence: TGTGCCAGTAACCGGGGGAGGTATGGCTACACCTTC.

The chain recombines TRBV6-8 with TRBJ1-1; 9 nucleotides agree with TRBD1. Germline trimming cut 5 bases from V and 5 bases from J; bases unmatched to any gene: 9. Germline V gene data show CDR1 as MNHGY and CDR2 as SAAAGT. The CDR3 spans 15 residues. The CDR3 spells CASSLTGTGITEAFF. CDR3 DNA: TGTGCCAGCAGTCTTACCGGGACAGGGATTACTGAAGCTTTCTTT.

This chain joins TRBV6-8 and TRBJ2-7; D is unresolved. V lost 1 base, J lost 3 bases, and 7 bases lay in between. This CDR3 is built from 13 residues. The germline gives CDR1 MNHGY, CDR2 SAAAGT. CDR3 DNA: TGTGCCAGCAGTTACTTGCTGGGCTACGAGCAGTACTTC. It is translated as CASSYLLGYEQYF.

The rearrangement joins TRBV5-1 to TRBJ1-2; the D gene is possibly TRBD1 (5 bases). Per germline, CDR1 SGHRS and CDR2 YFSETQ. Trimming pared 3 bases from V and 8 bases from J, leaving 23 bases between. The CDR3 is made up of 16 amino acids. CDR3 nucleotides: TGCGCCAGCAGCTCGGGGGACCCGAGTCTACTAGGAGGCTACACCTTC. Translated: CASSSGDPSLLGGYTF. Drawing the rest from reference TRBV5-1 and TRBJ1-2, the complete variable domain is KAGVTQTPRYLIKTRGQQVTLSCSPISGHRSVSWYQQTPGQGLQFLFEYFSETQRNKGNFPGRFSGRQFSNSRSEMNVSTLELGDSALYLCASSSGDPSLLGGYTFGSGTRLTVV.

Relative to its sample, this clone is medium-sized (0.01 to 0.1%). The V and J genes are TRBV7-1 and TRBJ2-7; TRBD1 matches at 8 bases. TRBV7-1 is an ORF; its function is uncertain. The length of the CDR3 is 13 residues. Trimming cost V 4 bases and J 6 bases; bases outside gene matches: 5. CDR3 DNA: TGTGCCAGCAGCTTAACAGACAGGGGCGAGCAGTACTTC. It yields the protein CASSLTDRGEQYF.

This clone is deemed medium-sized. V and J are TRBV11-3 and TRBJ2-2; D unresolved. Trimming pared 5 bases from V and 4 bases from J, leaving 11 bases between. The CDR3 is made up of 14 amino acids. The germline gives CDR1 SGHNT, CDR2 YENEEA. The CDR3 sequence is CASSLDRRTGELFF. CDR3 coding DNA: TGTGCCAGCAGCCTCGACCGACGCACCGGGGAGCTGTTTTTT.

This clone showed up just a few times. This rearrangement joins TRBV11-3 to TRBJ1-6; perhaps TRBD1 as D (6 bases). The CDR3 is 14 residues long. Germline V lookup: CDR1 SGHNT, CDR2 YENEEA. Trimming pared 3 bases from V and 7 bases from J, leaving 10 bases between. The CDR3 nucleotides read TGTGCCAGCAGCTTGGGGACACGGAATTCACCCCTCCACTTT. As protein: CASSLGTRNSPLHF.

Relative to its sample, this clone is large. The CDR3 bases are TGTGCCAGCGTTGGACAGGGGGCGATTCCCCTGCACACTGAAGCTTTCTTT. Translated: CASVGQGAIPLHTEAFF. V is TRBV6-8 and J is TRBJ1-1; 11 nucleotides align to TRBD1. Germline V CDR1 and CDR2: MNHGY, SAAAGT. J was trimmed by 3 bases and V by 8 bases; bases with no gene match: 14. The CDR3 consists of 17 residues.

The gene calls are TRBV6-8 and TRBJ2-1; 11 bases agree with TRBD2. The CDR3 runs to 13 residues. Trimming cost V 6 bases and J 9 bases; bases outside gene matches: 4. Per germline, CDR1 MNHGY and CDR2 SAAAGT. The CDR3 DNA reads TGTGCCAGCAGGACTAGCGGGGCCGGTGAGCAGTTCTTC. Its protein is CASRTSGAGEQFF.